This TCR beta chain stems from a study of Graves' ophthalmopathy and Graves' hyperthyroidism. Study-wide findings and caveats: A majority of expanded thyroid clonotypes exceeding 0.001 frequency were likewise present in blood. A roughly 81% specificity and 87.88% sensitivity were achieved by a 13-signature model that separated ophthalmopathy from stable hyperthyroidism.

This clonotype was observed at least ten times. Its target is not known. Germline V CDR1 and CDR2: ENHRY, SYGVKD. The CDR3 loop spans 15 amino acids. The trim removed 11 bases at V and 0 bases at J, leaving 7 bases unmatched. Beta-chain TCR CDR3 regions were amplified from RNA transcripts. Second-round multiplex PCR came after first-round RT-PCR with HTBI primers. From the multiplex PCR reads, TCRdb called clonotypes with MiXCR, one entry per CDR3 protein. The repertoire includes a few hundred thousand distinct CDR3 sequences, about 40% of them detected once, and 3.5% to 4.5% sits in the top ten. Hyperthyroidism patients were newly diagnosed, under 2 months' duration, aged 18 to 65.

The chain recombines TRBV10-3 with TRBJ1-1; 12 bases fit TRBD1. The sequencing input was peripheral blood or thyroid tissue (not recorded which). This receptor was obtained from an adult man with Graves' hyperthyroidism. CDR3: CAASGTGGMNTEAFF. Here the CDR3 DNA reads TGTGCCGCCTCGGGGACAGGGGGCATGAACACTGAAGCTTTCTTT.